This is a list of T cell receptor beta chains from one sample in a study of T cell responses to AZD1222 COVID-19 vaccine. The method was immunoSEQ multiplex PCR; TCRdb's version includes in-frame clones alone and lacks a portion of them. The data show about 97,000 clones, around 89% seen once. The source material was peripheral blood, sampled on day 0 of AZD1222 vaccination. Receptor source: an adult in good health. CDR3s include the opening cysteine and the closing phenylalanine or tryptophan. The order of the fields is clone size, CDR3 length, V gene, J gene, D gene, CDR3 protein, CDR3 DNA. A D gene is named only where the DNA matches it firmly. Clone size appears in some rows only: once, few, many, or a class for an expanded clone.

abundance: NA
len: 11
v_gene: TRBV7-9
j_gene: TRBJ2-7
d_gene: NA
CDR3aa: CASSRVDEQYF
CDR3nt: TGTGCCAGCAGCAGAGTGGATGAGCAGTACTTC

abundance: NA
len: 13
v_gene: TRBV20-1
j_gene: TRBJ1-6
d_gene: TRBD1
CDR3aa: CSASQDRDSPLHF
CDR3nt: TGCAGTGCTAGTCAGGACAGGGATTCACCCCTCCACTTT

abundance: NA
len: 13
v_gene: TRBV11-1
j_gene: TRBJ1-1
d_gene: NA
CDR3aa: CASSLRGTGEAFF
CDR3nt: TGTGCCAGCAGCTTAAGGGGGACGGGTGAAGCTTTCTTT

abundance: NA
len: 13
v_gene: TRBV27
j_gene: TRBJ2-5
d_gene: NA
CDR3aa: CASSPRAAETQYF
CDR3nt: TGTGCCAGCAGTCCCCGGGCCGCAGAGACCCAGTACTTC

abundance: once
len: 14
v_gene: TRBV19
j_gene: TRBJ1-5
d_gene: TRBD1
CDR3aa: CASSGTGGNQPQHF
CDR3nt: TGTGCCAGCTCTGGGACAGGCGGGAATCAGCCCCAGCATTTT

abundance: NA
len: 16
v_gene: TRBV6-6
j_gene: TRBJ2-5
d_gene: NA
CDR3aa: CASSFIPGSGQETQYF
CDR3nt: TGTGCCAGCAGTTTCATCCCGGGCTCGGGACAAGAGACCCAGTACTTC

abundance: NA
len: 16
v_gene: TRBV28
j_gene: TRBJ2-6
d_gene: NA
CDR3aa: CASTSLQYSGANVLTF
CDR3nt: TGTGCCAGCACCAGTCTTCAGTACTCTGGGGCCAACGTCCTGACTTTC

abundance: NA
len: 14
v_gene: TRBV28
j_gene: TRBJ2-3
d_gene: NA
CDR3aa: CASSPLAERDTQYF
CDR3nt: TGTGCCAGCAGCCCGCTAGCCGAGAGGGATACGCAGTATTTT

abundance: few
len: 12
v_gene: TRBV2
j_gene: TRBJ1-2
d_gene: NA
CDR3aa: CASTRGGDGYTF
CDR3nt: TGTGCCAGCACCAGGGGTGGAGATGGCTACACCTTC

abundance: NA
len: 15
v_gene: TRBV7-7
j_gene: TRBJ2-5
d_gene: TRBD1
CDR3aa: CASSLNRGAKETQYF
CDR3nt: TGTGCTAGCAGCTTAAACAGGGGGGCCAAAGAGACCCAGTACTTC

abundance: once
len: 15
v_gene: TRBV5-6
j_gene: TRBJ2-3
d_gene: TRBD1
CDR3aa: CASSLAGQGRDTQYF
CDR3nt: TGTGCCAGCAGCTTGGCGGGACAGGGGAGAGATACGCAGTATTTT

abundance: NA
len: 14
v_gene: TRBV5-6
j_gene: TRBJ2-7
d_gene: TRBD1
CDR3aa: CASSLGPGGYEQYF
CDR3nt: TGTGCCAGCAGCTTGGGGCCAGGGGGCTACGAGCAGTACTTC

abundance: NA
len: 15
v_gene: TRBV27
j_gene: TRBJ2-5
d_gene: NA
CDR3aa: CASSSWVLARETQYF
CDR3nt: TGTGCCAGCAGCTCGTGGGTTTTGGCGCGTGAGACCCAGTACTTC

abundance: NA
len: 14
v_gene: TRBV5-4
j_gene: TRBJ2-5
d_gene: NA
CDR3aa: CASSLWQGSETQYF
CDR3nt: TGTGCCAGCAGCTTGTGGCAGGGCAGCGAGACCCAGTACTTC

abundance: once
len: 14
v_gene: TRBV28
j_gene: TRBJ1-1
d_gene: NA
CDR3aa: CASSKGGANTEAFF
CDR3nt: TGTGCCAGCAGTAAGGGGGGGGCGAACACTGAAGCTTTCTTT

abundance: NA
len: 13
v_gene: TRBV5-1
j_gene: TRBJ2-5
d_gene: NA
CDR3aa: CASSLSPQETQYF
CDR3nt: TGCGCCAGCAGCTTGTCCCCGCAAGAGACCCAGTACTTC

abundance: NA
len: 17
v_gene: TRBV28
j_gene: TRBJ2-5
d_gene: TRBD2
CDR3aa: CASLPGTSGRGRETQYF
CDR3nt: TGTGCCAGCTTACCCGGGACTAGCGGGAGGGGACGAGAGACCCAGTACTTC

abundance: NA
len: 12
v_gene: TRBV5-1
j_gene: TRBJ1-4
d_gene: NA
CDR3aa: CASRADEGKLFF
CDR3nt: TGCGCCAGCAGGGCGGACGAGGGAAAACTGTTTTTT

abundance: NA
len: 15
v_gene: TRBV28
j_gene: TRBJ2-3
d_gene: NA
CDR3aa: CASSSPRKRTDTQYF
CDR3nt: TGTGCCAGCAGTTCACCCCGTAAGCGCACAGATACGCAGTATTTT

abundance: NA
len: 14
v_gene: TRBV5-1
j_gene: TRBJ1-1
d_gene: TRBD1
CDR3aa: CASSSGQVNTEAFF
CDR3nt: TGCGCCAGCAGCTCTGGACAGGTGAACACTGAAGCTTTCTTT

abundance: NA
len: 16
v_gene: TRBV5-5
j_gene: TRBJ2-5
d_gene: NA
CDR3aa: CASSPPVSGAQETQYF
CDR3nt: TGTGCCAGCAGCCCCCCGGTTAGCGGAGCCCAAGAGACCCAGTACTTC

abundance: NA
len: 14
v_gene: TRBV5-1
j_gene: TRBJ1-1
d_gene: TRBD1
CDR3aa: CASSTQGGYTEAFF
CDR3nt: TGCGCCAGCAGCACGCAGGGGGGCTACACTGAAGCTTTCTTT

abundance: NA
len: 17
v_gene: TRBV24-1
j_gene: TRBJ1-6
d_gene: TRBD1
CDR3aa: CATRGSGGGSYNSPLHF
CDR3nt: TGTGCCACCCGAGGGTCAGGAGGGGGCTCTTATAATTCACCCCTCCACTTT

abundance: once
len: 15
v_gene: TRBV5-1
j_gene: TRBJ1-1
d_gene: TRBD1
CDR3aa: CASTLGGTGNTEAFF
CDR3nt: TGCGCCAGCACCTTGGGTGGGACAGGGAACACTGAAGCTTTCTTT

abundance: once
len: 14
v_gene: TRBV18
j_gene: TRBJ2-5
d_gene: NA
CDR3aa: CASSPPSVGETQYF
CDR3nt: TGTGCCAGCTCACCACCGTCGGTAGGAGAGACCCAGTACTTC

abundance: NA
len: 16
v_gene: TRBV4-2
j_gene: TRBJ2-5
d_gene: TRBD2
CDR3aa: CASSRPGLAGQETQYF
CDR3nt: TGTGCCAGCAGCCGGCCGGGACTAGCGGGCCAAGAGACCCAGTACTTC

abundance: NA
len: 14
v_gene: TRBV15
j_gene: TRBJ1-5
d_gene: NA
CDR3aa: CATSRDQGVAGQHF
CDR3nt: TGTGCCACCAGCAGAGATCAAGGAGTGGCTGGGCAGCATTTT

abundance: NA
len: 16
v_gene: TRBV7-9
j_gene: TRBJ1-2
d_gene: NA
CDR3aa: CASSPTGQLLTWGYTF
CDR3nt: TGTGCCAGCAGCCCAACTGGACAGCTTCTTACTTGGGGCTACACCTTC

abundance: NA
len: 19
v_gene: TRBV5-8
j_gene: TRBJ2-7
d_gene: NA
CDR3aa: CASSFPSGRTVPSSYEQYF
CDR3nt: TGTGCCAGCAGCTTTCCCTCAGGACGGACGGTACCGAGCTCCTACGAGCAGTACTTC

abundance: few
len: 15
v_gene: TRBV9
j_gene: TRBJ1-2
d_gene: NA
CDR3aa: CASSVGEGRSYGYTF
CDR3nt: TGTGCCAGCAGCGTAGGGGAGGGACGTTCCTATGGCTACACCTTC

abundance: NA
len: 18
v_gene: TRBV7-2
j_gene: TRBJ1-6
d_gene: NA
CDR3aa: CASSLAGPGSSYNSPLHF
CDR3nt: TGTGCCAGCAGCTTAGCGGGGCCGGGGAGCTCCTATAATTCACCCCTCCACTTT